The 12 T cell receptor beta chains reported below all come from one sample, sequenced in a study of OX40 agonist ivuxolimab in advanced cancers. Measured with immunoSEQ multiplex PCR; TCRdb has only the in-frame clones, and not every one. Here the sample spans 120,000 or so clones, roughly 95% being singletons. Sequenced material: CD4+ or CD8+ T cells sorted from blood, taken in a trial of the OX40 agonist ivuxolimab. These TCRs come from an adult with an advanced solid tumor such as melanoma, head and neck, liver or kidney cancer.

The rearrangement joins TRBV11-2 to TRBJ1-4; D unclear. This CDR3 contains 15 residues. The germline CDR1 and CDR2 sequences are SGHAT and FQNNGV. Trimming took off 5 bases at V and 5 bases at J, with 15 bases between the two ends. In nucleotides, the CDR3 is TGTGCCAGCAGCACCCTCGGTGCAGAGAATGAAAAACTGTTTTTT. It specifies CASSTLGAENEKLFF.

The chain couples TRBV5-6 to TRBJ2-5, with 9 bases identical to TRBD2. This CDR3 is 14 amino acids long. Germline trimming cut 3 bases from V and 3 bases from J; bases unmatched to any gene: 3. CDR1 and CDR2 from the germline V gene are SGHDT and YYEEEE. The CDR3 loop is CASSSRLAEETQYF. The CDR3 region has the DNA TGTGCCAGCAGCTCACGACTAGCGGAAGAGACCCAGTACTTC.

DNA for the CDR3: TGTGCCAGCAGTTACGCCAGTGCATCCTACGAGCAGTACTTC. It specifies CASSYASASYEQYF. The chain carries TRBV6-6 and TRBJ2-7; D is unresolved. The germline gives CDR1 MNHNY, CDR2 SVGAGI (reference sequence). The CDR3 totals 14 residues. Trimming stripped 2 bases from V and 1 base from J, with 9 bases between.

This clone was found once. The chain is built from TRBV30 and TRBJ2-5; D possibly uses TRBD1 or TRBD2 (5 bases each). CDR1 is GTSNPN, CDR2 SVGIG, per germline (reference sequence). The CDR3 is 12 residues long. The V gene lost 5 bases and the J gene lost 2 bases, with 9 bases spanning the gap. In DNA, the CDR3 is TGTGCCTGGGGGACGGAGCAAGAGACCCAGTACTTC. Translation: CAWGTEQETQYF.

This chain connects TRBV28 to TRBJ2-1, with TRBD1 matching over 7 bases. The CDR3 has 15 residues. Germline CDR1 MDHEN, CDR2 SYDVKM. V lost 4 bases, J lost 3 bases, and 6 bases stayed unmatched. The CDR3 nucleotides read TGTGCCAGCAGTTGGGACAGCCGAAGCTACAATGAGCAGTTCTTC. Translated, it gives CASSWDSRSYNEQFF.

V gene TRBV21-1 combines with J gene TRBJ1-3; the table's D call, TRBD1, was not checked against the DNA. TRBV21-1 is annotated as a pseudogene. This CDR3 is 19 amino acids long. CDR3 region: CASSKGPGDSLNWGNTIYF. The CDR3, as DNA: TGTGCCAGCAGCAAAGGGCCGGGGGACAGCCTCAACTGGGGAAACACCATATATTTT.

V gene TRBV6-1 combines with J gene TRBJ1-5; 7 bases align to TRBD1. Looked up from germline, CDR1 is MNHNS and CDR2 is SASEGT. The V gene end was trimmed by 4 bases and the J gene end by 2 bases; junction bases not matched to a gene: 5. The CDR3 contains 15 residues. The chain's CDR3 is CASSVGTVRNQPQHF. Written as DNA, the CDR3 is TGTGCCAGCAGTGTTGGGACAGTCCGCAATCAGCCCCAGCATTTT.

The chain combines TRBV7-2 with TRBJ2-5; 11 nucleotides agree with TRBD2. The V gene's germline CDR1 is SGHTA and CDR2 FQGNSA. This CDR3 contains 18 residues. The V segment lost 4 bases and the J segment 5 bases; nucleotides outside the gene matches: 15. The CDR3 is CASSSRFGRLAGGETQYF. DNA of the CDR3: TGTGCCAGCAGCTCCCGCTTTGGTCGTTTAGCGGGGGGGGAGACCCAGTACTTC.

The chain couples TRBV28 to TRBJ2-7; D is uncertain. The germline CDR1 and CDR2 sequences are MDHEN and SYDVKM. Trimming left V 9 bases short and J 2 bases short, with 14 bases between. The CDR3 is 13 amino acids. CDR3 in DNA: TGTGCCAGTCTCGAGTCCGGAACCTACGAGCAGTACTTC. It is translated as CASLESGTYEQYF.

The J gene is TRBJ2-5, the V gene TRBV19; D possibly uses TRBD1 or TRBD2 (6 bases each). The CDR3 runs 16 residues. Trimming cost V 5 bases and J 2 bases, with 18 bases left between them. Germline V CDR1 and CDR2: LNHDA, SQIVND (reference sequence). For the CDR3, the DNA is TGTGCCAGTAGTCCTAGAGGGGGGTTAGGACAAGAGACCCAGTACTTC. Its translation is CASSPRGGLGQETQYF. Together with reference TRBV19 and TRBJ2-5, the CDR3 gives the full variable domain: DGGITQSPKYLFRKEGQNVTLSCEQNLNHDAMYWYRQDPGQGLRLIYYSQIVNDFQKGDIAEGYSVSREKKESFPLTVTSAQKNPTAFYLCASSPRGGLGQETQYFGPGTRLLVL.

In nucleotides, the CDR3 is TGTGCCAGCTCACTCCTCGGGCGGGACAATGAGCAGTTCTTC. Its translation is CASSLLGRDNEQFF. The chain employs TRBV18 and TRBJ2-1, with D possibly TRBD2 on 5 matching bases. Trimming shortened V by 4 bases and J by 5 bases, and 12 bases separated the two germline ends. This CDR3 is 14 amino acids long. The germline V gene has CDR1 KGHSH and CDR2 LQKENI.

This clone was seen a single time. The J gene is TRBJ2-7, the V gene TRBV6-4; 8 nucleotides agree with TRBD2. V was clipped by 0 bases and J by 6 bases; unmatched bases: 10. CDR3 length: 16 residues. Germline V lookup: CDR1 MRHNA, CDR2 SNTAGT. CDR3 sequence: CASSDSGTSLLREQYF. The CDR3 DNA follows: TGTGCCAGCAGTGACTCGGGGACTAGTCTGTTACGCGAGCAGTACTTC.